Included here is one T cell receptor (beta chain) sequence, with context. The data stem from a study of T cell changes during pregnancy in multiple sclerosis. The CDR3 is 13 residues long. Germline CDR1 reads SNHLY; CDR2 reads FYNNEI. V lost 5 bases and J lost 5, with 12 bases in between. The method was immunoSEQ multiplex PCR; TCRdb's version includes in-frame clones alone and lacks a portion of them. The sample includes approximately 63,000 clones, almost 95% of them seen just once. Sequenced material: peripheral blood, taken in the third trimester of pregnancy. The J gene is TRBJ2-5, the V gene TRBV2, with a possible D match to TRBD1 (6 bases). The sequence came from a female donor in good health, enrolled as a control in a pregnancy study. The CDR3 DNA reads TGTGCCAGCAGTCCAGGGGATTGGGAGACCCAGTACTTC. Translating it yields CASSPGDWETQYF.